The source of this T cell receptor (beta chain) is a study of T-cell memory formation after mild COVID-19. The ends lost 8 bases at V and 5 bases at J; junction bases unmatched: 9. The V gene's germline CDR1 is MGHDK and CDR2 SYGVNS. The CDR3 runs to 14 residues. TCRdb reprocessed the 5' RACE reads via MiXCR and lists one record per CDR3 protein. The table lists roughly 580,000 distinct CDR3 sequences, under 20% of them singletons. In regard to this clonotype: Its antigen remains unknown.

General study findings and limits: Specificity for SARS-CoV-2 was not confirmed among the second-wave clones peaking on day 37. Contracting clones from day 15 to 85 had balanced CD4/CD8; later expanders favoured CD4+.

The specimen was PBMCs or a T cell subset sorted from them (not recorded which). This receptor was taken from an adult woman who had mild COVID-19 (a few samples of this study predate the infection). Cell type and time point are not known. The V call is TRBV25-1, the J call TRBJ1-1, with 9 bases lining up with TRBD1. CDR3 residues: CASQRQGGSTEAFF. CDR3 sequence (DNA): TGTGCCAGCCAGAGACAGGGGGGTTCTACTGAAGCTTTCTTT. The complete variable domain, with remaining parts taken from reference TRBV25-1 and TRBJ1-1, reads EADIYQTPRYLVIGTGKKITLECSQTMGHDKMYWYQQDPGMELHLIHYSYGVNSTEKGDLSSESTVSRIRTEHFPLTLESARPSHTSQYLCASQRQGGSTEAFFGQGTRLTVV.